This T cell receptor beta chain was obtained from a study of T cells expressing NK-cell markers. Study summary: HCMV seropositivity characterized most of the eight sequenced donors, and seronegativity one. Regarding the study as a whole: Whether expanded NKG2C-expressing T cell clones recognize HCMV is unknown.

Libraries used 5'RACE template switching adding universal primer site and UMIs. From its re-call of the 5' RACE reads, TCRdb lists each CDR3 protein once, without DNA. The sample totals some 460,000 distinct CDR3 sequences. This CDR3 contains 19 residues. Germline V lookup: CDR1 MGHRA, CDR2 YSYEKL. Note on this clonotype: Antigen: not known.

The sequence came from a woman between 50 and 59 years old in good health. The sample comprised blood T cells: a sorted CD56 or NKG2C T cell subset, CD4+ or CD8+ T cells, or bulk PBMC T cells (not recorded which). The rearrangement links TRBV4-1 to TRBJ1-1; the D gene TCRdb calls, TRBD1, cannot be checked with no DNA. The CDR3 loop reads CASSQGRPTGRTFSTEAFF.